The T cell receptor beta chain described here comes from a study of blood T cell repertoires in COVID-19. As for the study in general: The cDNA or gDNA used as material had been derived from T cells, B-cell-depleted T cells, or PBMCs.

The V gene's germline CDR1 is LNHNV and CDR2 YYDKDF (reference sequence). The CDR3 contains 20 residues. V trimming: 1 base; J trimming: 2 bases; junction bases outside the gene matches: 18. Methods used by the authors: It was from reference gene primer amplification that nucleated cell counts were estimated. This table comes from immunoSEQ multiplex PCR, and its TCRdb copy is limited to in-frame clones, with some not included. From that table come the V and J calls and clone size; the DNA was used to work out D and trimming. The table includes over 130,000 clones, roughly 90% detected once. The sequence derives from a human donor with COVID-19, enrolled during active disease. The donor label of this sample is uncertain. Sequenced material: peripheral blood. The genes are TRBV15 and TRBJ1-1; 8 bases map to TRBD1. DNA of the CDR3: TGTGCCACCAGCAGAGTCCGGGGGCAGGGGGCCAGGGGGCTAAACACTGAAGCTTTCTTT. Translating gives CATSRVRGQGARGLNTEAFF.